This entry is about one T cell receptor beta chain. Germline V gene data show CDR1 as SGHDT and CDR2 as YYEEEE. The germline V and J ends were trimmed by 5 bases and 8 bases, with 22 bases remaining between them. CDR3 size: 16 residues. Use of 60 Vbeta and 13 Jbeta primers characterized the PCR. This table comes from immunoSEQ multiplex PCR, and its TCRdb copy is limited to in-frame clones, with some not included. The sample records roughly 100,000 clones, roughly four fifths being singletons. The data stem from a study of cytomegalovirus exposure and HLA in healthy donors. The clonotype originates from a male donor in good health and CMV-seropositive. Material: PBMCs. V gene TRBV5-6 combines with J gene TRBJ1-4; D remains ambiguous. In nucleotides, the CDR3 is TGTGCCAGCAGTTCTAGCCCGGGCCCGGGTAGGGAAAAACTGTTTTTT. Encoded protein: CASSSSPGPGREKLFF.